The 20 T cell receptor beta chains below all came from one sample that was sequenced in a study of T cells after yellow fever vaccination. TCRdb re-analysed the 5' RACE reads in MiXCR, keeping a single row per CDR3 protein. Of roughly 320,000 distinct CDR3 sequences in the sample, around a tenth were seen once. The specimen comprised CD4+ T cells sorted from PBMCs, sampled 45 days after the yellow fever booster vaccination. The source of these receptors is a man aged 18 to 30 who received the YFV17D yellow fever vaccine.

This clonotype was found a few times. The rearrangement uses TRBV2 and TRBJ2-5; D uncertain. The V end was cut by 6 bases, the J end by 6 bases, with 5 bases between. The CDR3 covers 10 residues. The V gene's germline CDR1 is SNHLY and CDR2 FYNNEI. The CDR3 DNA follows: TGTGCCAGCAGGGAACAGACCCAGTACTTC. It yields the protein CASREQTQYF.

The chain joins TRBV5-1 to TRBJ1-6; D possibly corresponds to TRBD1 (5 bases). V dropped 3 bases and J dropped 10 bases, with 20 bases sitting between them. CDR3 length: 16 amino acids. Germline CDR1 reads SGHRS; CDR2 reads YFSETQ. In DNA, the CDR3 is TGCGCCAGCAGCTCGCCCAGGCAGGGTGGAAACTCACCCCTCCACTTT. This codes for CASSSPRQGGNSPLHF.

This clonotype turned up a few times. V gene TRBV20-1 combines with J gene TRBJ1-5; perhaps TRBD1 as D (5 bases). Trimming cost V 0 bases and J 3 bases, with 21 bases left between them. Germline values: CDR1 DFQATT, CDR2 SNEGSKA (reference sequence). CDR3 length equals 18 residues. CDR3 sequence: CSARDKVRGASPNQPQHF. The DNA for the CDR3 is TGCAGTGCTAGAGATAAGGTTCGTGGGGCCAGCCCCAATCAGCCCCAGCATTTT.

This clonotype was seen a handful of times. The chain carries TRBV7-8 and TRBJ1-1; a possible D gene is TRBD1 (5 bases). The V end was cut by 2 bases, the J end by 1 base, with 14 bases between. The CDR3 length is 16 residues. Germline V gene sequence: CDR1 SGHVS, CDR2 FQNEAQ. This CDR3 reads CASSLRPRGTNTEAFF. The CDR3 coding sequence is TGTGCCAGCAGCTTAAGACCCCGAGGGACGAACACTGAAGCTTTCTTT.

The J gene is TRBJ2-4, the V gene TRBV18; TRBD1 agrees at 7 bases. This CDR3 region has 15 residues. V lost 4 bases to trimming and J lost 8 bases; unmatched junction nucleotides: 11. Germline values: CDR1 KGHSH, CDR2 LQKENI. The CDR3 reads CASSRRTGAEDIQYF. CDR3 bases: TGTGCCAGCTCACGCAGAACAGGGGCGGAGGACATTCAGTACTTC.

DNA for the CDR3: TGTGCCAGCAGTCAACACCAGGGGGCGGACACTGAAGCTTTCTTT. Translating it yields CASSQHQGADTEAFF. The chain carries TRBV12-3 or TRBV12-4 and TRBJ1-1, with 8 bases that match TRBD1. CDR3 length equals 15 residues. V was clipped by 5 bases and J by 3 bases; unmatched bases: 8.

The rearrangement uses TRBV28 and TRBJ2-3; 7 bases are shared with TRBD2. The CDR3 has 14 amino acids. Losses at the gene ends were 7 bases for V and 6 bases for J; bases not matched to a gene: 10. Germline values: CDR1 MDHEN, CDR2 SYDVKM. The CDR3 is CASTRGGSTDTQYF. In nucleotides, the CDR3 is TGTGCCAGCACCCGCGGGGGTTCCACGGATACGCAGTATTTT.

The chain recombines TRBV6-6 with TRBJ1-2; D is possibly TRBD1 (5 bases). The CDR3 has 15 residues. The germline CDR1 and CDR2 sequences are MNHNY and SVGAGI (reference sequence). V was cut by 4 bases and J by 5 bases, with 17 bases left in between. CDR3 loop: CASSSGTPAVYGYTF. For the CDR3, the DNA is TGTGCCAGCAGTTCGGGGACCCCTGCGGTGTATGGCTACACCTTC.

This clonotype was counted only a few times. The chain recombines TRBV7-2 with TRBJ2-5; no clear D. V was trimmed by 3 bases and J by 5 bases, leaving 10 bases between them. Germline V gene lookup returns CDR1 SGHTA and CDR2 FQGNSA. The CDR3 runs 13 residues. CDR3 residues: CASSFSQFETQYF. The CDR3 DNA reads TGTGCCAGCAGCTTTTCGCAGTTCGAGACCCAGTACTTC.

The rearrangement links TRBV10-2 to TRBJ2-1; perhaps TRBD1 as D (6 bases). V shed 8 bases and J shed 7 bases, with 21 bases lying between them. The CDR3 extends over 15 amino acids. CDR1 and CDR2 from the germline V gene are WSHSY and SAAADI. The CDR3 region is CASLGARGVSNEQFF. In DNA form, the CDR3 reads TGCGCCAGCCTGGGGGCCAGGGGCGTAAGTAATGAGCAGTTCTTC.

The chain is built from TRBV18 and TRBJ1-1; TRBD1 matches at 10 bases. The germline gives CDR1 KGHSH, CDR2 LQKENI. V trimming: 4 bases; J trimming: 0 bases; junction bases outside the gene matches: 5. This CDR3 has 16 residues. The CDR3 spells CASSQGQGMMNTEAFF. CDR3 in DNA: TGTGCCAGCTCACAGGGACAGGGGATGATGAACACTGAAGCTTTCTTT.

This clonotype was seen a few times. The rearrangement joins TRBV7-2 to TRBJ2-3; D unclear. The germline V gene has CDR1 SGHTA and CDR2 FQGNSA. V shed 1 base and J shed 6 bases, with 8 bases lying between them. The CDR3 totals 13 residues. The CDR3 region is CASSLVVWDTQYF. The DNA of the CDR3 is TGTGCCAGCAGCTTAGTGGTTTGGGATACGCAGTATTTT.

The V call is TRBV7-2, the J call TRBJ1-3, with 7 bases that match TRBD1. The ends lost 5 bases at V and 0 bases at J; junction bases unmatched: 7. This CDR3 has 16 residues. The V gene's germline CDR1 is SGHTA and CDR2 FQGNSA. For the CDR3, the DNA is TGTGCCAGCAGCCAGGGGGGCTCTCCCTCTGGAAACACCATATATTTT. Translating it yields CASSQGGSPSGNTIYF.

This clonotype was counted only a few times. This sequence joins TRBV6-2 or TRBV6-3 and TRBJ2-5, with 8 bases fitting TRBD1. The ends lost 8 bases at V and 5 bases at J; junction bases unmatched: 7. The CDR3 is 13 residues long. Germline lookup yields CDR1 MNHEY and CDR2 SVGEGT. DNA for the CDR3: TGTGCCAGCGACAGGGGTTATCGGGAGACCCAGTACTTC. This gives the protein CASDRGYRETQYF.

This clonotype was observed many times. The chain carries TRBV5-6 and TRBJ2-3; D gene ambiguous. Germline loops: CDR1 SGHDT, CDR2 YYEEEE. V was clipped by 0 bases and J by 2 bases, with 4 bases between them. The CDR3 consists of 13 residues. The CDR3 region is CASSLDTTDTQYF. The CDR3 nucleotides read TGTGCCAGCAGCTTGGACACCACAGATACGCAGTATTTT.

This clonotype has only a few counts. One junction end does not reproduce the germline sequence, and a read error may be involved. The genes are TRBV6-5 and TRBJ1-2, with 8 bases that match TRBD1. The CDR3 is 13 amino acids. In germline, CDR1 is MNHEY, CDR2 SVGAGI. In DNA form, the CDR3 reads TGTGCCAGCAGTTTGGGGACAGGCGAACGCCATTCTTTC. Amino acids: CASSLGTGERHSF.

This clonotype was seen a handful of times. The chain carries TRBV10-1 and TRBJ1-5; D is unresolved. V lost 10 bases, J lost 4 bases, and 20 bases lay in between. There are 15 residues in the CDR3. CDR1 is WNHNN, CDR2 SYGVQD, per germline (reference sequence). CDR3: CAILPGFLANQPQHF. In DNA, the CDR3 is TGCGCCATCCTACCGGGGTTTTTAGCAAATCAGCCCCAGCATTTT.

This clonotype appeared a few times. The chain's CDR3 is CASSKGKSHNEQFF. The CDR3 nucleotides read TGTGCCAGCAGCAAGGGGAAAAGTCACAATGAGCAGTTCTTC. The rearrangement uses TRBV21-1 and TRBJ2-1. TRBV21-1 is classified as a pseudogene. This CDR3 spans 14 amino acids.

Regarding this clonotype: A junction end diverges from the germline sequence, so it may reflect a read error. The chain is built from TRBV7-7 and TRBJ2-5; the D is unclear. This CDR3 is 13 amino acids long. Germline loops: CDR1 SSHAT, CDR2 FNYEAQ (reference sequence). The CDR3 bases are TGTGCTAGCAGCAAACAGTACCAAGAGACCCAGTACTTC. It is translated as CASSKQYQETQYF. Looking up the rest from reference TRBV7-7 and TRBJ2-5 gives the full variable domain: GAGVSQSPRYKVTKRGQDVTLRCDPISSHATLYWYQQALGQGPEFLTYFNYEAQPDKSGLPSDRFSAERPEGSISTLTIQRTEQRDSAMYRCASSKQYQETQYFGPGTRLLVL.

The CDR3 protein is CASSYSTGQANTEAFF. The CDR3 DNA sequence: TGTGCCAGCAGTTACTCGACCGGACAGGCGAACACTGAAGCTTTCTTT. J is TRBJ1-1 and V is TRBV6-2 or TRBV6-3; TRBD1 aligns across 7 bases. There are 16 residues in the CDR3. Germline-derived CDR1 and CDR2 are MNHEY and SVGEGT. V lost 0 bases, J lost 1 base, and 5 bases stayed unmatched.